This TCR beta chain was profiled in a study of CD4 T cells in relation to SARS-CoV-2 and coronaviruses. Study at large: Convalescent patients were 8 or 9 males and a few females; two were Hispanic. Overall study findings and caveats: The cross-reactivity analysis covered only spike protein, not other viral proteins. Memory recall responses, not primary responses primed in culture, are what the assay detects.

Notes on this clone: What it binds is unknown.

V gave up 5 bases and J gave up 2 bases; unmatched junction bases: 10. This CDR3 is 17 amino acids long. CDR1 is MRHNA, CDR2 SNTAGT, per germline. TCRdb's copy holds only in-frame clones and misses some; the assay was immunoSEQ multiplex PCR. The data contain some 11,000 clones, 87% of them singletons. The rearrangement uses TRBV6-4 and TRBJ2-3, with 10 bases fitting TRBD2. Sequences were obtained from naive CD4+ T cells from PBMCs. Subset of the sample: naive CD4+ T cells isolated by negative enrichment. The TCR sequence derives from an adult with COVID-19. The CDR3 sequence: CASSLFASGGSTDTQYF. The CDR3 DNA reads TGTGCCAGCAGTCTATTCGCTAGCGGGGGATCCACAGATACGCAGTATTTT.